The clone carrying this T cell receptor (beta chain) was counted a single time. The V end was cut by 3 bases, the J end by 4 bases, with 10 bases between. Germline V gene data show CDR1 as KGHSH and CDR2 as LQKENI. This CDR3 spans 13 amino acids. The data are from a study of blood T cell repertoires in COVID-19. Sequencing was performed with immunoSEQ multiplex PCR; in TCRdb, only in-frame clones are kept and a portion is missing. The data contain about 190,000 clones, roughly four fifths of them seen just once; the ten biggest clones take up approximately 6.5%. The clonotype comes from a woman aged 40 to 50 with acute or convalescent COVID-19. Sequenced: peripheral blood. This chain links TRBV18 with TRBJ2-7; possible D gene TRBD1, 6 bases. Here the CDR3 DNA reads TGTGCCAGCTCACCCACGGACAGTTACGAGCAGTACTTC. Protein sequence: CASSPTDSYEQYF.